This T cell receptor beta chain was profiled in a study of T cell repertoires in cytomegalovirus infection. Study-level information: A matching HLA type, together with CMV infection, was signaled by public TCR beta signatures. Study-level points and caveats: There were carriers of CMV plus the relevant HLA, and cumulative public TCR beta family frequency identified them. Dominating the ex vivo response were TCR beta clonotypes that were CMV-specific and HLA-C-restricted.

This clonotype came up many times. Its antigen is unidentified. TCRdb independently ran MiXCR on the reads; one entry per CDR3 protein. The sample lists around 240,000 distinct CDR3 sequences, 20% to 25% seen once, with 15% to 20% in the top ten. CDR1 and CDR2 (germline): MDHEN, SYDVKM. This CDR3 comprises 11 residues. V was cut by 6 bases and J by 6 bases, with 8 bases left in between. This sequence joins TRBV28 and TRBJ1-2; D is undetermined. Material: CD8+ T cells from PBMCs. This clonotype originated in a human donor in good health (CMV status not recorded). Some clones in this sample may be carry-over from other donors' samples. CDR3 protein: CASREANGYTF. The CDR3 region has the DNA TGTGCCAGCAGAGAAGCCAATGGCTACACCTTC.